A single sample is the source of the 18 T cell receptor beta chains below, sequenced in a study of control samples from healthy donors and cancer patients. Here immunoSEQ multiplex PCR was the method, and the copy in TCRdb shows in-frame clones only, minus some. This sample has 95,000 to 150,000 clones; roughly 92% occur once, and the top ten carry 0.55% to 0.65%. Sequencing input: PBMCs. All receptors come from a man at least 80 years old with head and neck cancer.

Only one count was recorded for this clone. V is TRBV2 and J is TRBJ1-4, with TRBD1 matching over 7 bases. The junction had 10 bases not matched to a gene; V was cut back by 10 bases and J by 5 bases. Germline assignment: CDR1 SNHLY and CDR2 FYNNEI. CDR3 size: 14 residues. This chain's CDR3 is CATLPGRGNEKLFF. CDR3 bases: TGTGCCACCCTTCCCGGCAGGGGGAATGAAAAACTGTTTTTT.

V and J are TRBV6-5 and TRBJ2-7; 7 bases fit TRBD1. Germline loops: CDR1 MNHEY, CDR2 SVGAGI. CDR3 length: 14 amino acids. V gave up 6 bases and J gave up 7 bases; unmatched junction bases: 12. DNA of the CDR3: TGTGCCAGCAGCCCGGGACAGACCCTAAGAGAGCAGTACTTC. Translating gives CASSPGQTLREQYF.

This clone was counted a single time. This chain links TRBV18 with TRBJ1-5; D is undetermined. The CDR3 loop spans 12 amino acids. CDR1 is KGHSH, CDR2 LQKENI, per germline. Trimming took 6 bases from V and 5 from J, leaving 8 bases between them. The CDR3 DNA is TGTGCCAGCTCCGGTGGTGATCAGCCCCAGCATTTT. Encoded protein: CASSGGDQPQHF. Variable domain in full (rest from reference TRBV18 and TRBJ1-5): NAGVMQNPRHLVRRRGQEARLRCSPMKGHSHVYWYRQLPEEGLKFMVYLQKENIIDESGMPKERFSAEFPKEGPSILRIQQVVRGDSAAYFCASSGGDQPQHFGDGTRLSIL.

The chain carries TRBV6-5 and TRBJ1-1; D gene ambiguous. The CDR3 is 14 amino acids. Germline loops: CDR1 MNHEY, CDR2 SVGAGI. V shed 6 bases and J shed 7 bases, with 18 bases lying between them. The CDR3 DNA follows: TGTGCCAGCAGCCCAGCGACGTTGGCGGGTGAAGCTTTCTTT. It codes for CASSPATLAGEAFF.

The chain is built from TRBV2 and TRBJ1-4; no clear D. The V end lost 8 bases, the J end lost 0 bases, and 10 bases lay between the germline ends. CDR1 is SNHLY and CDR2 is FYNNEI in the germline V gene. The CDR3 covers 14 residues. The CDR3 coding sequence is TGTGCCAGCGATGACCTGGCAACTAATGAAAAACTGTTTTTT. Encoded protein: CASDDLATNEKLFF. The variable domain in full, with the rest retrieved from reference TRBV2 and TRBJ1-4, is EPEVTQTPSHQVTQMGQEVILRCVPISNHLYFYWYRQILGQKVEFLVSFYNNEISEKSEIFDDQFSVERPDGSNFTLKIRSTKLEDSAMYFCASDDLATNEKLFFGSGTQLSVL.

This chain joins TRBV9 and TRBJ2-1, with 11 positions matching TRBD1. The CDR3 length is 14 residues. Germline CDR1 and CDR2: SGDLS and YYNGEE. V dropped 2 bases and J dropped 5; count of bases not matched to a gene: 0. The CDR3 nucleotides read TGTGCCAGCAGCGTGGGACAGGGGGACAATGAGCAGTTCTTC. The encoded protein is CASSVGQGDNEQFF.

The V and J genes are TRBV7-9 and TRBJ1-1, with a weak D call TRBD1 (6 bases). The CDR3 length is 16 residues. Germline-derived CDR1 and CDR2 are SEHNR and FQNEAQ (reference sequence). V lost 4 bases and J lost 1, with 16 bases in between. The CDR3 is CASSSGRSGENTEAFF. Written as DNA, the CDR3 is TGTGCCAGCAGCTCCGGAAGGTCAGGGGAGAACACTGAAGCTTTCTTT.

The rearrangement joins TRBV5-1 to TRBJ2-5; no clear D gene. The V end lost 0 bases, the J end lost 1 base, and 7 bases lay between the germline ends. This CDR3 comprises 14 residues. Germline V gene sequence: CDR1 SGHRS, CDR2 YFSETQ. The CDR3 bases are TGCGCCAGCAGCTTGGCCGGCAGCCAAGAGACCCAGTACTTC. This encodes CASSLAGSQETQYF.

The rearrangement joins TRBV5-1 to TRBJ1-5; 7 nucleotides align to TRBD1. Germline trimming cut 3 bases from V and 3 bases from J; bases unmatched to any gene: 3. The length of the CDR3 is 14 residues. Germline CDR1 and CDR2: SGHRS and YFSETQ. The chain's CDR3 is CASSWGQLNQPQHF. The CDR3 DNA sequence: TGCGCCAGCAGCTGGGGACAGCTCAATCAGCCCCAGCATTTT.

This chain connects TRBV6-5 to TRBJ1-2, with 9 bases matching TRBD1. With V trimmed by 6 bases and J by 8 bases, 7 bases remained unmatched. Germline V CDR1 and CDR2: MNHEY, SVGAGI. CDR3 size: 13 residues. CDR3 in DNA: TGTGCCAGCAGCGGACAGGGGTTCGGAGGCTACACCTTC. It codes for CASSGQGFGGYTF.

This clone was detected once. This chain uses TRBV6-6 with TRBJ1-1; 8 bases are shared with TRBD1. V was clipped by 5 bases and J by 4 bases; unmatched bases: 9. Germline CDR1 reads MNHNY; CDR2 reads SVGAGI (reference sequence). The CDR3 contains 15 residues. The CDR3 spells CASSPWTGTITEAFF. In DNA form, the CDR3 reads TGTGCCAGCAGTCCCTGGACAGGGACCATCACTGAAGCTTTCTTT.

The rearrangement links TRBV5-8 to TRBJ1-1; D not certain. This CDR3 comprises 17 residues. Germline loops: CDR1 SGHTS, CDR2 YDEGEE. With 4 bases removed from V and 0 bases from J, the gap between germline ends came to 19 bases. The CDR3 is CASSVRIAGPMNTEAFF. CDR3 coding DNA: TGTGCCAGCAGCGTGAGAATCGCCGGGCCCATGAACACTGAAGCTTTCTTT.

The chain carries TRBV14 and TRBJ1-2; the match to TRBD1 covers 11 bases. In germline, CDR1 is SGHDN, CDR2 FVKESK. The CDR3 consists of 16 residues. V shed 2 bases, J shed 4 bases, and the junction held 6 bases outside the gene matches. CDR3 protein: CASSQKSGQGAYGYTF. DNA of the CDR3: TGTGCCAGCAGCCAAAAAAGTGGACAGGGGGCCTATGGCTACACCTTC.

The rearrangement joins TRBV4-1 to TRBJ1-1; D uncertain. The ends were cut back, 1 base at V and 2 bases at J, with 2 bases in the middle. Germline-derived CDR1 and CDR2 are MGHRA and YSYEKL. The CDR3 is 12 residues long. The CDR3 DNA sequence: TGCGCCAGCAGCCAAGTTAACACTGAAGCTTTCTTT. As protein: CASSQVNTEAFF.

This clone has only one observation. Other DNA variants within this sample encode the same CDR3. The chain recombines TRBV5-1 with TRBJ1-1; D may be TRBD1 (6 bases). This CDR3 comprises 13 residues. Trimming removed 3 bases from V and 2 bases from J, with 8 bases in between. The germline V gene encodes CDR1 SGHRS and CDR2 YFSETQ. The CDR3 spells CASSYGGNTEAFF. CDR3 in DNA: TGCGCCAGCAGCTATGGGGGCAACACTGAAGCTTTCTTT.

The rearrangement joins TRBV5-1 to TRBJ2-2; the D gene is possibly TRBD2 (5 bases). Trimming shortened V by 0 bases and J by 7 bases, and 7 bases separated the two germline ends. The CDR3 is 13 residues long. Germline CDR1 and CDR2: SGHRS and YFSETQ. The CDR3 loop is CASSLAGVGELFF. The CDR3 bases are TGCGCCAGCAGCTTGGCCGGGGTCGGGGAGCTGTTTTTT.

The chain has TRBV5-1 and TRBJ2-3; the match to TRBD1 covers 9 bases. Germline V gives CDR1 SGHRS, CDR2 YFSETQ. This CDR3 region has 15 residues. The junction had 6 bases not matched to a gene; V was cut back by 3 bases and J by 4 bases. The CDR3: CASSWRDREADTQYF. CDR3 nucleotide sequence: TGCGCCAGCAGCTGGCGGGACAGGGAGGCAGATACGCAGTATTTT.

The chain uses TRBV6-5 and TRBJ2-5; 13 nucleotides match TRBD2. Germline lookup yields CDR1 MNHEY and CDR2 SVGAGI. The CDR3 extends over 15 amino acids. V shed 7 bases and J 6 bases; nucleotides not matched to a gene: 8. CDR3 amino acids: CASTRTSGSGKTQYF. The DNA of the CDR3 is TGTGCCAGCACTCGGACTAGCGGGAGCGGAAAGACCCAGTACTTC.